Listed here are 10 T cell receptor beta chains from one sample, sequenced in a study of T cell repertoires in cytomegalovirus infection (dated by TCRdb to between 2018 and 2021). The listed sequencing device is Illumina HiSeq 1500. TCRdb ran its own pipeline on the public reads, namely fastp trimming at Q25 and MiXCR clone calling, and kept in-frame beta chains. Each entry merges the rows of one CDR3 protein and shows their most common DNA and genes. The sample profile shows roughly 320,000 distinct CDR3 sequences; about 8.8% of them were found once. The ten top clones hold approximately 2.3% of the sample. Sample: PBMCs. The source is a human donor in good health (CMV status not recorded). Some clones in this sample may be carry-over from other donors' samples.

The V call is TRBV29-1, the J call TRBJ2-7; D is unresolved. Between the trimmed V and J ends, which lost 0 bases and 2 bases, there was a span of 5 bases. The CDR3 is 12 residues long. The germline gives CDR1 SQVTM, CDR2 ANQGSEA. CDR3 protein: CSVEDSAYEQYV. The CDR3 nucleotides read TGCAGCGTTGAAGACTCGGCCTACGAGCAGTACGTC.

The sample holds many counts of this clonotype. The chain employs TRBV28 and TRBJ2-2; D unresolved. CDR1 is MDHEN, CDR2 SYDVKM, per germline. The CDR3 covers 13 residues. The CDR3 nucleotides read TGTGGGTCTCTACGTCTGGACACCGGGGAGCTGTTTTTT. Its translation: CGSLRLDTGELFF. The variable domain in full, completed from reference TRBV28 and TRBJ2-2, reads DVKVTQSSRYLVKRTGEKVFLECVQDMDHENMFWYRQDPGLGLRLIYFSYDVKMKEKGDIPEGYSVSREKKERFSLILESASTNQTSMYLCGSLRLDTGELFFGEGSRLTVL.

This clonotype turned up a few times. V and J are TRBV6-6 and TRBJ2-1; D may be TRBD2 (6 bases). This CDR3 contains 14 residues. CDR1 and CDR2 (germline): MNHNY, SVGAGI (reference sequence). V lost 5 bases, J lost 7 bases, and 15 bases lay in between. CDR3 in amino acids: CASSPGRLGNEQFF. The CDR3 DNA sequence: TGTGCCAGCAGTCCGGGGAGGCTGGGGAATGAGCAGTTCTTC.

Worth noting for this clonotype: It may be a read error: a sequence one base away is much more abundant. The chain carries TRBV7-9 and TRBJ2-2, with D unresolved. This CDR3 is 13 amino acids long. Looked up from germline, CDR1 is SEHNR and CDR2 is FQNEAQ (reference sequence). CDR3 residues: CASSRVNSGELFF. The DNA of the CDR3 is TGTGCCAGCAGCAGGGTGAACTCCGGGGAGCTGTTTTTT.

This clonotype was counted only a few times. The chain recombines TRBV7-9 with TRBJ1-2; no firm D call. Germline-derived CDR1 and CDR2 are SEHNR and FQNEAQ (reference sequence). V was clipped by 4 bases and J by 8 bases, with 14 bases between them. This CDR3 is 13 amino acids long. This CDR3 is CASSSSRAGGYTF. The DNA of the CDR3 is TGTGCCAGCAGCTCGTCCCGGGCGGGAGGCTACACCTTC.

This clonotype was counted many times. J is TRBJ2-2 and V is TRBV4-1, with D perhaps matching TRBD1 (6 bases). V was trimmed by 1 base and J by 6 bases, leaving 9 bases between them. The germline V gene encodes CDR1 MGHRA and CDR2 YSYEKL. The CDR3 contains 14 residues. The CDR3 loop is CASSQGPGAGELFF. CDR3 nucleotide sequence: TGCGCCAGCAGCCAAGGGCCAGGGGCCGGGGAGCTGTTTTTT.

This clonotype was counted ten times or more. The chain employs TRBV7-6 and TRBJ2-7; 13 bases agree with TRBD2. The length of the CDR3 is 17 residues. Unmatched junction bases numbered 12, after V lost 4 bases and J lost 6 bases. The germline V gene encodes CDR1 SGHVS and CDR2 FNYEAQ. This chain's CDR3 is CASSSLGTSGAPVEQYV. The CDR3 DNA follows: TGTGCCAGCAGCTCACTCGGGACTAGCGGGGCTCCTGTCGAGCAGTACGTC.

This clonotype has at least ten counts. The gene calls are TRBV20-1 and TRBJ2-4; maybe TRBD2 (6 bases). CDR3 length: 14 amino acids. The V and J ends lost 5 bases and 2 bases respectively, with 13 bases between them. The V gene's germline CDR1 is DFQATT and CDR2 SNEGSKA (reference sequence). CDR3 sequence (DNA): TGCAGTGCTGCCGACCGGGGGACCAAAAACATTCAGTACTTC. Translation gives CSAADRGTKNIQYF.

In this sample, this clonotype turned up many times. The rearrangement joins TRBV5-4 to TRBJ2-2, with D perhaps being TRBD1 or TRBD2 (5 bases each). This CDR3 is built from 16 residues. CDR1 is SGHNT, CDR2 YYREEE, per germline (reference sequence). V was trimmed by 0 bases and J by 1 base, leaving 10 bases between them. CDR3 residues: CASSLAQRGNTGELFF. The CDR3 bases are TGTGCCAGCAGCTTGGCCCAGAGGGGGAACACCGGGGAGCTGTTTTTT.

This chain connects TRBV4-2 to TRBJ2-1, with 15 bases fitting TRBD2. The V gene's germline CDR1 is LGHNA and CDR2 YNFKEQ. The CDR3 has 16 amino acids. The trim removed 0 bases at V and 12 bases at J, leaving 6 bases unmatched. CDR3 DNA sequence: TGTGCCAGCAGCCAAGAAGGGACTAGCGGGGGGCCAGGGCAGTTCTTC. It codes for CASSQEGTSGGPGQFF.